The 11 T cell receptor beta chains below come from one sample, sequenced in a study of T cell repertoires in cytomegalovirus infection. TCRdb ran MiXCR on the reads and lists one entry per CDR3 protein. This table has roughly 310,000 distinct CDR3 sequences, 25% to 35% appearing once. These receptors' antigens are unknown. The sample in question was cultured PBMCs, obtained from culture after CMV antigen stimulation. Source of these receptors: a human donor in good health (CMV status not recorded). Some clones in this sample may be carry-over from other donors' samples.

The table lists this clonotype with a few counts. The gene calls are TRBV11-2 and TRBJ2-3; tentatively, D is TRBD2 (5 bases). The CDR3 has 15 residues. V lost 1 base and J lost 2, with 10 bases in between. CDR1 is SGHAT, CDR2 FQNNGV, per germline. CDR3 region: CASSLAPDSTDTQYF. The CDR3 DNA sequence: TGTGCCAGCAGCTTAGCGCCGGACTCCACAGATACGCAGTATTTT.

There are many counts of this clonotype. The chain uses TRBV7-9 and TRBJ1-2, with D perhaps matching TRBD1 (6 bases). Trimming stripped 5 bases from V and 4 bases from J, with 17 bases between. The CDR3 has 15 residues. Per the germline V gene, CDR1 is SEHNR and CDR2 is FQNEAQ (reference sequence). The CDR3 DNA sequence: TGTGCCAGCAGCCCCAAAGGGGGGATAGGCTATGGCTACACCTTC. Translating gives CASSPKGGIGYGYTF.

The chain couples TRBV7-6 to TRBJ2-1; the D is unclear. The CDR3 has 14 amino acids. Trimming removed 2 bases from V and 5 bases from J, with 10 bases in between. Germline CDR1 SGHVS, CDR2 FNYEAQ. The CDR3 coding sequence is TGTGCCAGCAGCTTAATGTCCAACCACAATGAGCAGTTCTTC. This sequence encodes CASSLMSNHNEQFF.

This chain joins TRBV2 and TRBJ1-1; D unresolved. CDR3 size: 15 residues. Trimming removed 7 bases at V and 1 base at J, with 16 bases between. Germline V lookup: CDR1 SNHLY, CDR2 FYNNEI. CDR3 in DNA: TGTGCCAGCACCGGACTATCTACTCGGAACACTGAAGCTTTCTTT. Amino acid sequence: CASTGLSTRNTEAFF.

The J gene is TRBJ1-5, the V gene TRBV3-1, with TRBD1 as a possible D gene (5 bases). This CDR3 is 14 amino acids long. Trimming stripped 2 bases from V and 1 base from J, with 6 bases between. The germline V gene has CDR1 LGHDT and CDR2 YNNKEL (reference sequence). The CDR3 loop reads CASSQRGSNQPQHF. In DNA, the CDR3 is TGTGCCAGCAGCCAACGGGGGAGCAATCAGCCCCAGCATTTT.

The rearrangement joins TRBV7-4 to TRBJ2-3; D unresolved. Trimming took off 10 bases at V and 2 bases at J, with 16 bases between the two ends. CDR3 length: 14 residues. Germline CDR1 is SGHVT and CDR2 is SQSDAQ. CDR3 DNA sequence: TGTGCCACGGTCTTGGATTTGGTCACAGATACGCAGTATTTT. Residues: CATVLDLVTDTQYF.

This clonotype was seen more than once but under ten times. The rearrangement links TRBV4-2 to TRBJ2-1, with 11 bases fitting TRBD2. After removal of 3 bases from V and 4 bases from J, the junction contained 5 bases not matched to a gene. CDR3 length: 16 residues. CDR1 LGHNA and CDR2 YNFKEQ come from the germline V gene. This CDR3 is CASSQAGTSGYNEQFF. The CDR3 DNA reads TGTGCCAGCAGCCAGGCCGGGACTAGCGGTTACAATGAGCAGTTCTTC.

The chain joins TRBV5-5 to TRBJ2-7, with TRBD2 matching 11 bases. The trim removed 2 bases at V and 5 bases at J, leaving 9 bases unmatched. The CDR3 extends over 16 amino acids. In germline, CDR1 is SGHKS, CDR2 YYEKEE (reference sequence). CDR3 in DNA: TGTGCCAGCAGCTTTCTAGCGGGAGGCTCTCACGACGAGCAGTACTTC. Its translation is CASSFLAGGSHDEQYF.

The J gene is TRBJ2-1, the V gene TRBV6-2 or TRBV6-3; D uncertain. Trimming shortened V by 6 bases and J by 0 bases, and 12 bases separated the two germline ends. The germline gives CDR1 MNHEY, CDR2 SVGEGT. The CDR3 loop spans 15 amino acids. This CDR3 reads CASSRSVVSYNEQFF. For the CDR3, the DNA is TGTGCCAGCAGCCGAAGCGTGGTCTCCTACAATGAGCAGTTCTTC.

The genes are TRBV6-2 or TRBV6-3 and TRBJ2-7, with TRBD2 matching over 9 bases. Germline CDR1 is MNHEY and CDR2 is SVGEGT. This CDR3 comprises 16 residues. Trimming removed 4 bases from V and 2 bases from J; junction bases left unmatched: 9. The CDR3 DNA reads TGTGCCAGCAGTTCAATCATTAGCGGGGGACCCTACGAGCAGTACTTC. It is translated as CASSSIISGGPYEQYF.

V and J are TRBV28 and TRBJ2-5; D is perhaps TRBD1 (6 bases). The CDR3 contains 15 residues. The germline CDR1 and CDR2 sequences are MDHEN and SYDVKM. The V and J ends lost 1 base and 0 bases respectively, with 9 bases between them. The CDR3: CASSLSTGYQETQYF. The CDR3 DNA follows: TGTGCCAGCAGTTTATCTACAGGGTACCAAGAGACCCAGTACTTC.